This TCR beta chain comes out of a study of T cell repertoires in cytomegalovirus infection. Study at large: Epitope selection comprised recently identified HLA-C-restricted CMV epitopes and well-studied HLA-B-restricted CMV epitopes. Matching HLA type and CMV infection were both indicated by public TCR beta signatures. General study points: Of the TCR beta families, the public ones yielded a cumulative frequency that identified carriers of CMV plus the relevant HLA. Across the ex vivo response, the dominant clonotypes were HLA-C-restricted CMV-specific TCR beta clonotypes.

One entry per CDR3 protein, called by TCRdb with MiXCR from the reads. In the table there are around 710,000 distinct CDR3 sequences, just under 30% of which are singletons. This clonotype came up a few times. The antigen remains undetermined. The specimen comprised cultured CD8+ T cells from PBMCs, sampled from culture after CMV antigen stimulation. This receptor was obtained from a human donor in good health (CMV status not recorded). Some clones in this sample may be carry-over from other donors' samples.

CDR3 coding DNA: TGTGCCAGCATCAACCCAGTAAGGTTGGGGACGCCTGGCTATGGCTACACCTTC. Its protein is CASINPVRLGTPGYGYTF. The V call is TRBV19, the J call TRBJ1-2; weak D call: TRBD1 (5 bases). The CDR3 covers 18 residues. Trimming pared 9 bases from V and 4 bases from J, leaving 30 bases between. CDR1 and CDR2 from the germline V gene are LNHDA and SQIVND (reference sequence). Together with reference TRBV19 and TRBJ1-2, the CDR3 gives the full variable domain: DGGITQSPKYLFRKEGQNVTLSCEQNLNHDAMYWYRQDPGQGLRLIYYSQIVNDFQKGDIAEGYSVSREKKESFPLTVTSAQKNPTAFYLCASINPVRLGTPGYGYTFGSGTRLTVV.